The T cell receptor (beta chain) described here comes from a study of shared T cell receptors in the human thymus. V shed 3 bases, J shed 3 bases, and the junction held 3 bases outside the gene matches. Germline V lookup: CDR1 WNHNN, CDR2 SYGVQD (reference sequence). The length of the CDR3 is 14 residues. Clones were read by immunoSEQ multiplex PCR, and TCRdb kept only the in-frame ones, dropping some. The sample yields just under 550,000 clones, around 78% seen once. The data also belong to a second study, concerning human thymus T cells.

This chain connects TRBV10-1 to TRBJ2-3; TRBD2 matches at 7 bases. Sequencing was done on a sample of thymocytes. This receptor was obtained from a boy under three years old with a congenital heart defect. CDR3 bases: TGCGCCAGCAGTGATCTGCGGGAGACAGATACGCAGTATTTT. Its translation is CASSDLRETDTQYF.